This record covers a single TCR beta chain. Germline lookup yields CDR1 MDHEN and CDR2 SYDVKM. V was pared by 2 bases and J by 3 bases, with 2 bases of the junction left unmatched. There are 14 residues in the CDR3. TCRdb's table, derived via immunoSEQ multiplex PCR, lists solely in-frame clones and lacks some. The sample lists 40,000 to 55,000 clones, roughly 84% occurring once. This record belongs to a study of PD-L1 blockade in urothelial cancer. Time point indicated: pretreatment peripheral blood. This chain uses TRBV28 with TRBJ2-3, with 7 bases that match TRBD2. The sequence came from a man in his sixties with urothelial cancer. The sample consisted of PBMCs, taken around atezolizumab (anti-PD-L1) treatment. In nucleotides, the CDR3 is TGTGCCAGCAGTTTAGCGGGAGTAACAGATACGCAGTATTTT. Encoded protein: CASSLAGVTDTQYF.